Listed here are 3 T cell receptor beta chains from one sample, sequenced in a study of shared clonotypes between healthy human individuals. Some clones are missing from TCRdb's copy, which holds only in-frame ones; the method was immunoSEQ multiplex PCR. The sample carries over a million clones, 98% recorded once. Sequenced sample: naive CD4+ T cells sorted from blood. Subset: CD45RA+ positively selected. These receptors all come from a man in his thirties or forties in good health.

The chain has TRBV5-4 and TRBJ1-2; D remains ambiguous. CDR3 size: 16 residues. Trimming shortened V by 4 bases and J by 8 bases, and 24 bases separated the two germline ends. Germline loops: CDR1 SGHNT, CDR2 YYREEE (reference sequence). CDR3 region: CASSPRPLVSARGYTF. The CDR3 coding sequence is TGTGCCAGCAGCCCAAGACCGTTAGTCAGCGCCCGCGGCTACACCTTC.

The J gene is TRBJ2-7, the V gene TRBV15, with D perhaps matching TRBD2 (5 bases). Trimming stripped 1 base from V and 6 bases from J, with 13 bases between. Germline assignment: CDR1 LNHNV and CDR2 YYDKDF (reference sequence). The CDR3 is 14 residues long. CDR3 coding DNA: TGTGCCACCAGCAGAGTCAACGGGGAAGGCGAGCAGTACTTC. It codes for CATSRVNGEGEQYF.

This sequence joins TRBV10-2 and TRBJ1-1; D unclear. This CDR3 spans 16 amino acids. The V gene's germline CDR1 is WSHSY and CDR2 SAAADI. Trimming took off 1 base at V and 6 bases at J, with 18 bases between the two ends. The CDR3 DNA is TGCGCCAGCAGTGAGTACTCGCTTCGAGGGAGGGCTGAAGCTTTCTTT. Amino acid sequence: CASSEYSLRGRAEAFF.